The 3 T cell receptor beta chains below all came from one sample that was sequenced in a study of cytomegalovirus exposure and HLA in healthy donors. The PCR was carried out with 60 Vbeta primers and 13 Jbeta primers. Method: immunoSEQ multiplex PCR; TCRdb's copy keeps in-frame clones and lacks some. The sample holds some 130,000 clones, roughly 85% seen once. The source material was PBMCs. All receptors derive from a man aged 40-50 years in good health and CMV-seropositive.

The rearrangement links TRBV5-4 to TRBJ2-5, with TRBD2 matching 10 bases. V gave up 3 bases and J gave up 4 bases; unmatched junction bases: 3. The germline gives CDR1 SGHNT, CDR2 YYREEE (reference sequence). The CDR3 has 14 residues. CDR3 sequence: CASSSVAGGETQYF. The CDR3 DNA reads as TGTGCCAGCAGCTCAGTAGCGGGAGGAGAGACCCAGTACTTC.

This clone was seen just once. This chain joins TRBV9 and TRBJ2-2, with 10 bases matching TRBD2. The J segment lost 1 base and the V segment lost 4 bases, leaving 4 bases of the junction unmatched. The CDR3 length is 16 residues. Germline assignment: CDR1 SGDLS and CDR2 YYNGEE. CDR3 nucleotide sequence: TGTGCCAGCAGCTTCGGACTAGCGGAGAACACCGGGGAGCTGTTTTTT. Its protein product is CASSFGLAENTGELFF.

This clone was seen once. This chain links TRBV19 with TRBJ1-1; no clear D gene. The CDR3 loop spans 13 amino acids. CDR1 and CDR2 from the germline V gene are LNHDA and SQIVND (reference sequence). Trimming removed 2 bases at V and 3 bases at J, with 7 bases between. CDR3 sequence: CASSIYLYTEAFF. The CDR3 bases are TGTGCCAGTAGTATATATCTGTACACTGAAGCTTTCTTT.